The next 17 T cell receptor beta chains were all read from a single sample in a study of human T cells and chemical hapten exposure. TCRdb redid the calling of the RACE reads with MiXCR, one entry per CDR3 protein. The sample lists around 200,000 distinct CDR3 sequences, approximately 31% seen once, with about 2.8% in the top ten. Sample time point: pre-sensitization, week 0. Treatment indicated: therapeutic diphenylcyclopropenone sensitization with weekly scalp DPC. This sample comprised whole blood, obtained in connection with sensitization to the hapten diphenylcyclopropenone (DPC). The receptors stem from a woman aged 30 to 39 with alopecia areata. Some clones in this sample may be carry-over from other donors' samples.

The rearrangement uses TRBV28 and TRBJ1-2; 9 bases map to TRBD1. The trim removed 5 bases at V and 8 bases at J, leaving 9 bases unmatched. Germline CDR1 and CDR2: MDHEN and SYDVKM. The CDR3 runs to 14 residues. Here the CDR3 DNA reads TGTGCCAGCAGTCGCCGGGACAGGGCGGGGGGCTACACCTTC. The encoded protein is CASSRRDRAGGYTF.

This clonotype has a handful of counts. V and J are TRBV28 and TRBJ1-1, with TRBD1 identical over 8 bases. With V trimmed by 6 bases and J by 5 bases, 2 bases remained unmatched. This CDR3 has 12 amino acids. Germline values: CDR1 MDHEN, CDR2 SYDVKM. This CDR3 is CASRTGETEAFF. The CDR3 DNA is TGTGCCAGCAGGACAGGGGAAACTGAAGCTTTCTTT.

This clonotype was observed many times. The chain couples TRBV27 to TRBJ2-2; D gene ambiguous. This CDR3 comprises 15 residues. V lost 2 bases to trimming and J lost 2 bases, with 9 bases between them. CDR1 is MNHEY and CDR2 is SMNVEV in the germline V gene (reference sequence). In DNA, the CDR3 is TGTGCCAGCAGTTTAGGTGCCCTCAACACCGGGGAGCTGTTTTTT. The encoded protein is CASSLGALNTGELFF.

The rearrangement links TRBV30 to TRBJ2-5; D gene ambiguous. V was pared by 3 bases and J by 3 bases, with 14 bases between. CDR3 length equals 14 residues. Germline CDR1 reads GTSNPN; CDR2 reads SVGIG (reference sequence). The CDR3 here is CAWRTSPSKETQYF. CDR3 bases: TGTGCCTGGAGGACGAGTCCCAGCAAAGAGACCCAGTACTTC.

The chain uses TRBV18 and TRBJ1-1, with 7 bases identical to TRBD1. The CDR3 totals 14 residues. The germline CDR1 and CDR2 sequences are KGHSH and LQKENI. The V segment lost 2 bases and the J segment 5 bases; nucleotides outside the gene matches: 5. For the CDR3, the DNA is TGTGCCAGCTCACCAAAGGGGGCGCGGACTGAAGCTTTCTTT. Translation: CASSPKGARTEAFF.

The J gene is TRBJ2-3, the V gene TRBV5-1; D gene ambiguous. This CDR3 comprises 14 residues. Germline loops: CDR1 SGHRS, CDR2 YFSETQ. Trimming pared 1 base from V and 3 bases from J, leaving 9 bases between. The CDR3 sequence: CASSLRTGTDTQYF. In DNA form, the CDR3 reads TGCGCCAGCAGCTTGAGAACTGGGACAGATACGCAGTATTTT.

This clonotype has only a few counts. This rearrangement joins TRBV6-5 to TRBJ2-3; D is possibly TRBD2 (5 bases). The CDR3 has 13 amino acids. The germline V and J ends were trimmed by 0 bases and 5 bases, with 6 bases remaining between them. Per germline, CDR1 MNHEY and CDR2 SVGAGI. CDR3 nucleotide sequence: TGTGCCAGCAGTTACTCCGGGAAAGATACGCAGTATTTT. Translated, it gives CASSYSGKDTQYF.

V and J are TRBV28 and TRBJ2-1; TRBD2 might be the D (5 bases). Germline V gives CDR1 MDHEN, CDR2 SYDVKM. V dropped 5 bases and J dropped 2 bases, with 19 bases sitting between them. The CDR3 is made up of 17 amino acids. CDR3 region: CASSPSYEGAPYNEQFF. As DNA, the CDR3 is TGTGCCAGCAGTCCCAGCTATGAGGGAGCCCCCTACAATGAGCAGTTCTTC.

This chain uses TRBV6-2 or TRBV6-3 with TRBJ1-5; 8 bases agree with TRBD1. V was clipped by 7 bases and J by 7 bases; unmatched bases: 12. Germline V lookup: CDR1 MNHEY, CDR2 SVGEGT. The CDR3 runs 15 residues. The chain's CDR3 is CASKTGTGRSQPQHF. In nucleotides, the CDR3 is TGTGCCAGCAAAACAGGGACAGGTCGATCCCAGCCCCAGCATTTT.

This clonotype was picked up a small number of times. The V and J genes are TRBV6-5 and TRBJ2-5; 12 bases agree with TRBD2. In germline, CDR1 is MNHEY, CDR2 SVGAGI. V dropped 5 bases and J dropped 4; count of bases not matched to a gene: 8. CDR3 length: 16 amino acids. DNA of the CDR3: TGTGCCAGCAGTCGTATATCTAGCGGGGGGGGAGAGACCCAGTACTTC. Translating it yields CASSRISSGGGETQYF.

The rearrangement uses TRBV28 and TRBJ2-7; TRBD2 matches at 7 bases. This CDR3 region has 12 residues. Germline loops: CDR1 MDHEN, CDR2 SYDVKM. The trim removed 5 bases at V and 9 bases at J, leaving 7 bases unmatched. This CDR3 is CASSDEPGGQYF. CDR3 DNA sequence: TGTGCCAGCAGTGACGAACCGGGGGGGCAGTACTTC.

This chain links TRBV6-4 with TRBJ2-3; perhaps D is TRBD1 or TRBD2 (7 bases each). Germline loops: CDR1 MRHNA, CDR2 SNTAGT. The V and J ends lost 3 bases and 11 bases respectively, with 18 bases between them. This CDR3 region has 14 residues. This CDR3 reads CASSEASGGGGQYF. CDR3 in DNA: TGTGCCAGCAGTGAAGCTAGCGGAGGGGGCGGGCAGTATTTT.

The chain combines TRBV10-2 with TRBJ2-5; 10 positions match TRBD2. V was pared by 5 bases and J by 5 bases, with 8 bases of the junction left unmatched. The CDR3 extends over 15 amino acids. Germline loops: CDR1 WSHSY, CDR2 SAAADI. CDR3 residues: CASSSSGSLWETQYF. DNA of the CDR3: TGCGCCAGCAGTTCTAGCGGGAGCCTATGGGAGACCCAGTACTTC.

This chain uses TRBV11-2 with TRBJ2-1, with unresolved D. The CDR3 has 14 amino acids. The germline V and J ends were trimmed by 4 bases and 5 bases, with 12 bases remaining between them. The germline gives CDR1 SGHAT, CDR2 FQNNGV. CDR3: CASSSSVPNNEQFF. In DNA form, the CDR3 reads TGTGCCAGCAGCTCGTCAGTTCCCAACAATGAGCAGTTCTTC.

The chain carries TRBV27 and TRBJ1-3; D is unresolved. Germline V gives CDR1 MNHEY, CDR2 SMNVEV (reference sequence). The CDR3 has 14 residues. Trimming removed 0 bases at V and 4 bases at J, with 7 bases between. CDR3: CASSLSGLGNTIYF. DNA for the CDR3: TGTGCCAGCAGTTTATCAGGGCTGGGAAACACCATATATTTT.

This clonotype was picked up a small number of times. The chain joins TRBV5-5 to TRBJ2-7, with D perhaps matching TRBD1 (5 bases). V lost 4 bases, J lost 2 bases, and 16 bases lay in between. Germline CDR1 reads SGHKS; CDR2 reads YYEKEE (reference sequence). The CDR3 has 15 residues. CDR3 in amino acids: CASSSQGISTYEQYF. As DNA, the CDR3 is TGTGCCAGCAGCAGCCAGGGTATCTCCACCTACGAGCAGTACTTC.

This clonotype appeared many times. V usage is TRBV28 and J usage is TRBJ2-5; D unclear. Germline values: CDR1 MDHEN, CDR2 SYDVKM. The CDR3 extends over 14 amino acids. The V gene lost 5 bases and the J gene lost 1 base, with 11 bases spanning the gap. The CDR3 loop is CASSPRQIQETQYF. The CDR3 coding sequence is TGTGCCAGCAGTCCCCGACAAATCCAAGAGACCCAGTACTTC.